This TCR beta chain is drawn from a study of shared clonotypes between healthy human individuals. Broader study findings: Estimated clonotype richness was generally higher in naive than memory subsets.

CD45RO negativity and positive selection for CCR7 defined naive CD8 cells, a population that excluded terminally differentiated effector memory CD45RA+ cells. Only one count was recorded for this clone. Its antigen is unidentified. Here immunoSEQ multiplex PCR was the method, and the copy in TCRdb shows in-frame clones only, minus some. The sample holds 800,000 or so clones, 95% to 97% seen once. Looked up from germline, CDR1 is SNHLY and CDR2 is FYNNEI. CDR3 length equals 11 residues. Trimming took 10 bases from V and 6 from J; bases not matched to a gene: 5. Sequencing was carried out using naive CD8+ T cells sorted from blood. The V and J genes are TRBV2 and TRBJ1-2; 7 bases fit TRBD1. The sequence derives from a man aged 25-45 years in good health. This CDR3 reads CAINQGDGYTF. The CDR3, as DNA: TGTGCCATCAATCAGGGGGATGGCTACACCTTC. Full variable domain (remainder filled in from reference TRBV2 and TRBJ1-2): EPEVTQTPSHQVTQMGQEVILRCVPISNHLYFYWYRQILGQKVEFLVSFYNNEISEKSEIFDDQFSVERPDGSNFTLKIRSTKLEDSAMYFCAINQGDGYTFGSGTRLTVV.